Shown below are 18 T cell receptor beta chains from a single sample sequenced in a study of tumor and adjacent non-tumor tissue in lung cancer (dated by TCRdb to 2017 to 2018). The method was multiplex PCR. Instrument used: Illumina HiSeq 2500. TCRbeta libraries were constructed through three rounds of nested PCR with primers (Table S4) according to protocols modified from ARM-PCR. The raw public reads went through TCRdb reprocessing: fastp at Q25, MiXCR clone calling, in-frame beta chains kept. CDR3 protein sequences are deduplicated, and each keeps its most common genes and DNA. For this sample there are roughly 66,000 distinct CDR3 sequences; 55% to 85% appear just once. The ten largest clones take up roughly 28% of the sample. RNA was isolated from bulk unsorted tissue, and RNA quality was assessed with a NanoDrop ND-1000 and an Agilent 2100. Sequencing used lung tumor tissue. Source of these receptors: a man aged 55-75 years with non-small cell lung cancer.

Points on this clonotype: A read error may be the cause here, since a much bigger clone is one base away. The chain joins TRBV28 to TRBJ2-1; 9 bases match TRBD2. The length of the CDR3 is 15 residues. CDR1 and CDR2 (germline): MDHEN, SYDVKM. CDR3 residues: CASSGAGGGYSEQFF. CDR3 sequence (DNA): TGTGCCAGCAGTGGAGCGGGGGGTGGGTACAGTGAGCAGTTCTTC.

This clonotype was detected ten times or more. The rearrangement uses TRBV5-4 and TRBJ1-4; maybe TRBD1 (5 bases). CDR1 is SGHNT, CDR2 YYREEE, per germline (reference sequence). The CDR3 has 15 residues. V lost 2 bases and J lost 5, with 13 bases in between. The CDR3 reads CASSFSGDGNEKLFF. The DNA of the CDR3 is TGTGCCAGCAGCTTTTCGGGGGACGGAAATGAAAAACTGTTTTTT.

The sample holds many counts of this clonotype. The chain is built from TRBV5-4 and TRBJ2-1; TRBD1 aligns across 7 bases. The germline CDR1 and CDR2 sequences are SGHNT and YYREEE (reference sequence). V lost 0 bases to trimming and J lost 5 bases; unmatched junction nucleotides: 5. The CDR3 covers 15 residues. DNA for the CDR3: TGTGCCAGCAGCTTGGGACAGGGTGGCCACAATGAGCAGTTCTTC. Encoded protein: CASSLGQGGHNEQFF.

In regard to this clonotype: This may be a read error: a much more frequent sequence differs by one nucleotide. Without the conserved terminal phenylalanine or tryptophan, this CDR3 likely stems from a read error. The rearrangement uses TRBV6-2 or TRBV6-3 and TRBJ2-7; the match to TRBD2 covers 11 bases. J gave up 6 bases and V 2 bases, and 6 bases lay outside the gene matches. This CDR3 has 15 residues. CDR1 MNHEY and CDR2 SVGEGT come from the germline V gene. In DNA, the CDR3 is TGTGCCAGCAGTTACCCCCTAGCGGGAGGAACCGAGCAGTACTCC. Translated, it gives CASSYPLAGGTEQYS.

Details on this clonotype: An end of the junction differs from the germline gene, which may be a read error. The chain couples TRBV5-4 to TRBJ2-2, with a weak D call TRBD2 (5 bases). The CDR3 runs to 16 residues. Germline assignment: CDR1 SGHNT and CDR2 YYREEE (reference sequence). The CDR3 loop reads CASSSYKASSTGELLF. CDR3 DNA: TGTGCCAGCAGCTCCTATAAGGCTTCGAGCACCGGGGAGCTGTTATTT. Full variable domain (rest looked up from reference TRBV5-4 and TRBJ2-2): ETGVTQSPTHLIKTRGQQVTLRCSSQSGHNTVSWYQQALGQGPQFIFQYYREEENGRGNFPPRFSGLQFPNYSSELNVNALELDDSALYLCASSSYKASSTGELLFGEGSRLTVL.

The gene calls are TRBV20-1 and TRBJ1-5; a possible D gene is TRBD2 (7 bases). The end of the DNA aligns better with TRBJ2-3, so the J call may be wrong. CDR1 and CDR2 from the germline V gene are DFQATT and SNEGSKA (reference sequence). The CDR3 contains 13 residues. The CDR3 here is CSVSHGGHQPQYF. The CDR3 DNA is TGCAGTGTTAGCCACGGGGGGCATCAGCCCCAGTATTTT.

This clonotype was found many times. The chain uses TRBV6-1 and TRBJ1-5; no clear D gene. This CDR3 is 15 amino acids long. V dropped 1 base and J dropped 3 bases, with 10 bases sitting between them. Germline lookup yields CDR1 MNHNS and CDR2 SASEGT. CDR3 bases: TGTGCCAGCAGTGAAGGGGGAGGCCTCAATCAGCCCCAGCATTTT. Translated, it gives CASSEGGGLNQPQHF.

The chain links TRBV10-2 to TRBJ2-7; tentatively, D is TRBD1 or TRBD2 (6 bases each). CDR3 size: 13 residues. CDR1 is WSHSY, CDR2 SAAADI, per germline. The germline V and J ends were trimmed by 6 bases and 6 bases, with 15 bases remaining between them. The CDR3 bases are TGCGCCAGCAGCAATCAACAGGGAGGCGAGCAGTACTTC. The encoded protein is CASSNQQGGEQYF.

In DNA, the CDR3 is TGTGCCAACATCAAAGAGTGGTCTTCCCGACCGAACAATGAGCAGTTCTTC. It specifies CANIKEWSSRPNNEQFF. The chain carries TRBV21-1 and TRBJ2-1; the table's D call of TRBD1 was not tested on the DNA. TRBV21-1 represents a pseudogene. This CDR3 comprises 17 residues.

V usage is TRBV11-3 and J usage is TRBJ1-5; 7 nucleotides line up with TRBD1. Germline values: CDR1 SGHNT, CDR2 YENEEA. J lost 13 bases, V lost 1 base, and 16 bases had no gene match. The CDR3 totals 16 residues. The CDR3 reads CASSLVRRGTNKKQHF. DNA of the CDR3: TGTGCCAGCAGCTTAGTTCGCAGGGGGACCAATAAGAAACAGCATTTT.

A remark on this clonotype: A much larger clone is a single base away; this may be a read error. This chain connects TRBV28 to TRBJ1-1, with D hard to call. The CDR3 is 16 amino acids. Looked up from germline, CDR1 is MDHEN and CDR2 is SYDVKM. CDR3 sequence reads: CGSSLWVAPGATEAFF. DNA for the CDR3: TGTGGCAGCAGTTTATGGGTCGCCCCGGGTGCCACTGAAGCTTTCTTT.

About this clonotype itself: Sequence at one end of the junction differs from germline and may be a read error. This chain joins TRBV20-1 and TRBJ2-5; D possibly corresponds to TRBD2 (6 bases). This CDR3 is built from 11 residues. CDR1 and CDR2 (germline): DFQATT, SNEGSKA (reference sequence). The CDR3 loop is CNASAQDTHYF. The CDR3 DNA follows: TGCAATGCTAGCGCCCAAGATACCCACTACTTC.

As regards this clonotype: Here the CDR3 omits its conserved ending phenylalanine or tryptophan, so a read error is the likely source. This chain uses TRBV6-1 with TRBJ2-1; the D gene is possibly TRBD1 (5 bases). CDR1 is MNHNS and CDR2 is SASEGT in the germline V gene. The CDR3 consists of 15 residues. CDR3 DNA: TGTGCCAGCGGTGACGGTCTAGTGGGGCACAATGAGCAGTTCTCC. Amino acids: CASGDGLVGHNEQFS.

This clonotype is a singleton in its sample. The junction departs from germline at one end; a sequencing error may be responsible. The CDR3 DNA is TGTAGCGTTGTAGCTTATGAACGGATCTTC. The encoded protein is CSVVAYERIF. This sequence joins TRBV29-1 and TRBJ2-1; the D gene is possibly TRBD2 (5 bases). The CDR3 extends over 10 amino acids. Germline V gene sequence: CDR1 SQVTM, CDR2 ANQGSEA.

Comment on this clonotype: At one end the junction does not follow the germline gene, possibly because of a read error. The chain joins TRBV6-6 to TRBJ2-3, with D perhaps given as TRBD1 or TRBD2 (5 bases each). The V gene's germline CDR1 is MNHNY and CDR2 SVGAGI (reference sequence). The CDR3 runs to 15 residues. The DNA for the CDR3 is TGTGCCAGCAGTTACCGGGACGATCGGGTAGATATGCAGTATTTT. It encodes CASSYRDDRVDMQYF.

A remark on this clonotype: The CDR3 ends on some other residue instead of the conserved phenylalanine or tryptophan, so this is likely a read error. The chain combines TRBV10-3 with TRBJ2-6, with unresolved D. Germline CDR1 is ENHRY and CDR2 is SYGVKD. This CDR3 region has 15 residues. CDR3 sequence reads: CAITDGSSGVNVLTY. CDR3 bases: TGTGCCATCACGGACGGAAGCTCTGGGGTCAACGTCCTGACTTAC.

Points on this clonotype: No conserved phenylalanine or tryptophan is present at the end of the CDR3, so a read error is the likely explanation. This chain links TRBV7-8 with TRBJ2-5; D is undetermined. Germline V gives CDR1 SGHVS, CDR2 FQNEAQ. The CDR3 is 15 residues long. CDR3 loop: CAISTKAWNQETQYY. The CDR3 DNA is TGTGCCATCAGCACGAAAGCCTGGAACCAAGAGACCCAGTACTAC.

This sequence joins TRBV6-5 and TRBJ2-1; D is possibly TRBD2 (6 bases). Trimming removed 7 bases from V and 7 bases from J, with 20 bases in between. The germline CDR1 and CDR2 sequences are MNHEY and SVGAGI. The CDR3 is made up of 15 amino acids. CDR3 amino acids: CASKYSRRGGNEQFF. The CDR3 nucleotides are TGTGCCAGCAAATACTCGAGGCGGGGTGGGAATGAGCAGTTCTTC.